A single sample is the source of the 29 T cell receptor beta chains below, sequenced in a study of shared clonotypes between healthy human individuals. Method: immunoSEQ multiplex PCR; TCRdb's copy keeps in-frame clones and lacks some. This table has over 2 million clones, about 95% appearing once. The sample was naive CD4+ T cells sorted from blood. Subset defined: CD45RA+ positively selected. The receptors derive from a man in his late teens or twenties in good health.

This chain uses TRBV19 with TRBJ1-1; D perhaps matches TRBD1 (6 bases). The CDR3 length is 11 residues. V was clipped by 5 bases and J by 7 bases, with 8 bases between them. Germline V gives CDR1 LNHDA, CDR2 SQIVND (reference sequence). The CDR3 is CASSSRGEAFF. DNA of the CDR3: TGTGCCAGTAGTTCCAGGGGTGAAGCTTTCTTT.

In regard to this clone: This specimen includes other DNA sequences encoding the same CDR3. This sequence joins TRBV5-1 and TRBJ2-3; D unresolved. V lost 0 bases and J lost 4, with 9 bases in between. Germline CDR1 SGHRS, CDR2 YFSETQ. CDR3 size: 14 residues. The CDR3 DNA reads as TGCGCCAGCAGCTTGGGTCAGGCGGCAGATACGCAGTATTTT. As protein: CASSLGQAADTQYF.

The CDR3 region has the DNA TGTGCTAGTGGTTTGGTATCAGGGCAAGGCTACACCTTC. The encoded protein is CASGLVSGQGYTF. The chain couples TRBV12-5 to TRBJ1-2, with D maybe TRBD1 (5 bases). The germline V and J ends were trimmed by 0 bases and 8 bases, with 10 bases remaining between them. The CDR3 runs to 13 residues. Germline CDR1 is LGHNT and CDR2 is FRNRAP. The variable domain in full, completed from reference TRBV12-5 and TRBJ1-2, reads DARVTQTPRHKVTEMGQEVTMRCQPILGHNTVFWYRQTMMQGLELLAYFRNRAPLDDSGMPKDRFSAEMPDATLATLKIQPSEPRDSAVYFCASGLVSGQGYTFGSGTRLTVV.

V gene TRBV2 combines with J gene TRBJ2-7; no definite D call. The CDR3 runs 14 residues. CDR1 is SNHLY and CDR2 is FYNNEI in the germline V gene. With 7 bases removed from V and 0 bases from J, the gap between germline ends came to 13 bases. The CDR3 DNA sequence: TGTGCCAGCAAGGAACGGTCGAACTCCTACGAGCAGTACTTC. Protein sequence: CASKERSNSYEQYF.

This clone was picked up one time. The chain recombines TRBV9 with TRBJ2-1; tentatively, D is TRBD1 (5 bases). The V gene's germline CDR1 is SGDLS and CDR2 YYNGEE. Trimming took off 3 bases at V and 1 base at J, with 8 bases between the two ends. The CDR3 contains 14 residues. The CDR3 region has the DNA TGTGCCAGCAGCGCCCCAGGGTCCTACAATGAGCAGTTCTTC. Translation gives CASSAPGSYNEQFF.

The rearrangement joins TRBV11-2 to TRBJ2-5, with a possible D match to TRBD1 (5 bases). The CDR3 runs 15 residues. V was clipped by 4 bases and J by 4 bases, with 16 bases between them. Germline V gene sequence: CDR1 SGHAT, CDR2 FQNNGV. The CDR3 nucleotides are TGTGCCAGCAGCTCTCAGGGCCTTCTAGGAGAGACCCAGTACTTC. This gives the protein CASSSQGLLGETQYF.

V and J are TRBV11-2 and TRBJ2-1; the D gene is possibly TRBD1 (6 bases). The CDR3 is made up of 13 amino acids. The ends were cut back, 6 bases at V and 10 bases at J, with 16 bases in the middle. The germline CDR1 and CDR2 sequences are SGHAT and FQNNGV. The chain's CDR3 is CASSPNRVSEQFF. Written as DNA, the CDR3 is TGTGCCAGCAGTCCTAACAGGGTCAGCGAGCAGTTCTTC.

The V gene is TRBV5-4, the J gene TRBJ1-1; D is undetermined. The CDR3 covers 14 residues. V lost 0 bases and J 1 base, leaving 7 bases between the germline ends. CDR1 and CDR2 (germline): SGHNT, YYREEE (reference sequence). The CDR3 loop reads CASSLVGRNTEAFF. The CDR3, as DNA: TGTGCCAGCAGCTTGGTCGGGAGGAACACTGAAGCTTTCTTT. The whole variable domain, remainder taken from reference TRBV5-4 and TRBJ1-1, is ETGVTQSPTHLIKTRGQQVTLRCSSQSGHNTVSWYQQALGQGPQFIFQYYREEENGRGNFPPRFSGLQFPNYSSELNVNALELDDSALYLCASSLVGRNTEAFFGQGTRLTVV.

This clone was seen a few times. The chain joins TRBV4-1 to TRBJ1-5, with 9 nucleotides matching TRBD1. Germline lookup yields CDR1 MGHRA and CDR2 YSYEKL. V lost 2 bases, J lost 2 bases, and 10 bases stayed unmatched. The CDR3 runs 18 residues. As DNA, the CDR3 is TGCGCCAGCAGCCAATATCCTAGGGGACAGGGTGGCAATCAGCCCCAGCATTTT. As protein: CASSQYPRGQGGNQPQHF.

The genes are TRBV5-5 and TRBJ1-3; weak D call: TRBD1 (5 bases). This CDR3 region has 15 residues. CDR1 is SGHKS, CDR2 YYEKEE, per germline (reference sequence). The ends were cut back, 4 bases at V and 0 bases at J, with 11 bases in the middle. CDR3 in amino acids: CASSVADSSGNTIYF. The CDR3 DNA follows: TGTGCCAGCAGCGTAGCAGACAGCTCTGGAAACACCATATATTTT.

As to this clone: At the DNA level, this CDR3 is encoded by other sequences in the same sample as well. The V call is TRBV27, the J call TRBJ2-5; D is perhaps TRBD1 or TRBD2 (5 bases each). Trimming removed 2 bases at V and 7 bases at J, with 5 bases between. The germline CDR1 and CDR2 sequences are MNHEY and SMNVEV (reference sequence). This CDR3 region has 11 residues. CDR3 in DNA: TGTGCCAGCAGTTTAGGGGGGACCCAGTACTTC. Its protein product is CASSLGGTQYF.

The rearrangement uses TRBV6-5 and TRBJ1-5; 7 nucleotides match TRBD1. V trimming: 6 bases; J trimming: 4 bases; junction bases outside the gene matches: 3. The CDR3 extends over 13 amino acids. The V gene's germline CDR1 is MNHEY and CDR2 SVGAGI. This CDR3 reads CASRTDRNQPQHF. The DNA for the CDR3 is TGTGCCAGCAGGACGGACAGGAATCAGCCCCAGCATTTT.

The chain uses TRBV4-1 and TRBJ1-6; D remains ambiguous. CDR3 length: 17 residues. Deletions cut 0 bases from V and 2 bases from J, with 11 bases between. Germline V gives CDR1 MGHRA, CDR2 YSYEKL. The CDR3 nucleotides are TGCGCCAGCAGCCAAGAAGAGGGTTTGGCCTATAATTCACCCCTCCACTTT. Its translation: CASSQEEGLAYNSPLHF.

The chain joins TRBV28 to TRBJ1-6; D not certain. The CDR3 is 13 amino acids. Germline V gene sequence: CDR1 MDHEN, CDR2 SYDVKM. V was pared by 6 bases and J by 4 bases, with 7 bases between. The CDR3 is CASSQAYNSPLHF. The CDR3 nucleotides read TGTGCCAGCAGCCAGGCGTATAATTCACCCCTCCACTTT.

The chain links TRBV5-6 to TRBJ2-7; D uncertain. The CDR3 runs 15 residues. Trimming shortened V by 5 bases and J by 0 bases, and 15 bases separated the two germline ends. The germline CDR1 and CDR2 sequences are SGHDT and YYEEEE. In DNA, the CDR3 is TGTGCCAGCAGAAACCGGGTCTCGAACTCCTACGAGCAGTACTTC. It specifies CASRNRVSNSYEQYF.

The CDR3 is CASSSFPPYSGVGWEQYF. CDR3 DNA sequence: TGTGCCAGCAGCTCCTTCCCGCCATATAGCGGGGTGGGTTGGGAGCAGTACTTC. The chain combines TRBV7-9 with TRBJ2-7; TRBD2 aligns across 8 bases. Trimming removed 4 bases from V and 7 bases from J; junction bases left unmatched: 21. The CDR3 length is 18 residues. Germline loops: CDR1 SEHNR, CDR2 FQNEAQ (reference sequence). Drawing the rest from reference TRBV7-9 and TRBJ2-7, the complete variable domain is DTGVSQNPRHKITKRGQNVTFRCDPISEHNRLYWYRQTLGQGPEFLTYFQNEAQLEKSRLLSDRFSAERPKGSFSTLEIQRTEQGDSAMYLCASSSFPPYSGVGWEQYFGPGTRLTVT.

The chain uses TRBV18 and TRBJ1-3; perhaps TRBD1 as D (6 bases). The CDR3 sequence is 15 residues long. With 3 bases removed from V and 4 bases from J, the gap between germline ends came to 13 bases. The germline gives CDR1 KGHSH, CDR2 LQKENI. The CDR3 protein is CASSPGNQGGNTIYF. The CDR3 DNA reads TGTGCCAGCTCACCCGGAAACCAGGGGGGAAACACCATATATTTT. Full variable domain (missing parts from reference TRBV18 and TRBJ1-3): NAGVMQNPRHLVRRRGQEARLRCSPMKGHSHVYWYRQLPEEGLKFMVYLQKENIIDESGMPKERFSAEFPKEGPSILRIQQVVRGDSAAYFCASSPGNQGGNTIYFGEGSWLTVV.

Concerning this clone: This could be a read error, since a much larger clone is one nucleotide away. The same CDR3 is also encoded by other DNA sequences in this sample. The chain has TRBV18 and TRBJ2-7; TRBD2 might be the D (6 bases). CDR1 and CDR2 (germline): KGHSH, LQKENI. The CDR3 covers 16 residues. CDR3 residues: CASSPFHGDSYYEQYF. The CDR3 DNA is TGTGCCAGCTCACCATTTCATGGGGACTCCTACTACGAACAGTACTTC.

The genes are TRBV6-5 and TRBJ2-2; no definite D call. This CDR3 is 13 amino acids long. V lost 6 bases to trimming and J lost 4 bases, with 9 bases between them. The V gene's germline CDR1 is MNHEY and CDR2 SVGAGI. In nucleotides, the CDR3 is TGTGCCAGCAGGCCGGGCGGCACCGGGGAGCTGTTTTTT. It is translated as CASRPGGTGELFF.

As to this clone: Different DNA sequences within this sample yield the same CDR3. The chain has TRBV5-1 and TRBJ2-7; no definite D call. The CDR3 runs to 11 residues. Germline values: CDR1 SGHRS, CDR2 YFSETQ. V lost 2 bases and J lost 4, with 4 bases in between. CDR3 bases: TGCGCCAGCAGCTTATATTACGAGCAGTACTTC. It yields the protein CASSLYYEQYF.

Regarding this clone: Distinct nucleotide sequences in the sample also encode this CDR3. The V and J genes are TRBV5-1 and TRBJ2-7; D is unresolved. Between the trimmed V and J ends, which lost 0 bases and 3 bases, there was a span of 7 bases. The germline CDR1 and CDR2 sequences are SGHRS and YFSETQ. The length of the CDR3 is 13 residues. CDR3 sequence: CASSLEGYYEQYF. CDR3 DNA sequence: TGCGCCAGCAGCTTGGAAGGTTACTACGAGCAGTACTTC.

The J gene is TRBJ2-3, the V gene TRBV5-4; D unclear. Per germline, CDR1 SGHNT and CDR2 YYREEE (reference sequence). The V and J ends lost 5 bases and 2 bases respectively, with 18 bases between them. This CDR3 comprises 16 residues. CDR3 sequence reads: CASSPIGIADTDTQYF. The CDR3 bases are TGTGCCAGCAGTCCGATCGGAATAGCTGACACAGATACGCAGTATTTT.

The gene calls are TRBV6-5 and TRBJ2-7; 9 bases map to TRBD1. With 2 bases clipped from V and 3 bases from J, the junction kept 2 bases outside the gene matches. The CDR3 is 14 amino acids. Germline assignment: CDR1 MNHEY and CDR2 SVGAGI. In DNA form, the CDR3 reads TGTGCCAGCAGTTACGGGACAGGGATCTACGAGCAGTACTTC. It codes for CASSYGTGIYEQYF.

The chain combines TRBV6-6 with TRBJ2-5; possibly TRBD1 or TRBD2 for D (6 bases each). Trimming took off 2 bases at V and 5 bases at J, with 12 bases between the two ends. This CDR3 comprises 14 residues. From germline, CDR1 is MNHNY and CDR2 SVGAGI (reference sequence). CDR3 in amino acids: CASSYPGGQETQYF. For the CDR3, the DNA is TGTGCCAGCAGTTACCCCGGGGGCCAGGAGACCCAGTACTTC.

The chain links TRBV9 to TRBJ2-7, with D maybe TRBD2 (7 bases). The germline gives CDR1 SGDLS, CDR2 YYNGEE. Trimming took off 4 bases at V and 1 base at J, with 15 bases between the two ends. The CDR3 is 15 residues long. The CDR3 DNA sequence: TGTGCCAGCAGCCCCACCGGGGGGCAGTCCTACGAGCAGTACTTC. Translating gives CASSPTGGQSYEQYF.

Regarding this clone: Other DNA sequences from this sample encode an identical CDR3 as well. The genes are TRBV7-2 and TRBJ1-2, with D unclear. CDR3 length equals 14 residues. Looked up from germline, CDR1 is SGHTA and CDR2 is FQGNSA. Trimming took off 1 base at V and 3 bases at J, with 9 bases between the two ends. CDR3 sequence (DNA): TGTGCCAGCAGCTTAGTTTCCGGGGACTATGGCTACACCTTC. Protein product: CASSLVSGDYGYTF.

The CDR3: CASSPTGRDYASGELFF. CDR3 DNA sequence: TGTGCCAGCAGCCCAACTGGGCGGGACTACGCCTCCGGGGAGCTGTTTTTT. The chain is built from TRBV7-6 and TRBJ2-2, with TRBD2 identical over 7 bases. CDR3 length: 17 amino acids. The V and J ends lost 5 bases and 6 bases, in that order; junction bases with no gene match: 15. Per the germline V gene, CDR1 is SGHVS and CDR2 is FNYEAQ.

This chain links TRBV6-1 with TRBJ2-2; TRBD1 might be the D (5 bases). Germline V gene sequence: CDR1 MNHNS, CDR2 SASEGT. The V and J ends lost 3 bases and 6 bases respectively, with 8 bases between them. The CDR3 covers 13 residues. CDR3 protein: CASSDMGPGELFF. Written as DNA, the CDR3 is TGTGCCAGCAGTGATATGGGGCCCGGGGAGCTGTTTTTT.

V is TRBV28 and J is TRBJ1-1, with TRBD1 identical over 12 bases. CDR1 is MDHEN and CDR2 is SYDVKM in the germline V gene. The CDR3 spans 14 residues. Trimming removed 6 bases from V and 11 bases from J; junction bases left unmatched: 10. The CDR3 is CASRKTGTGGAAFF. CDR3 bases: TGTGCCAGCAGAAAAACCGGGACAGGGGGCGCGGCTTTCTTT.